This T cell receptor (beta chain) is drawn from a study of blood T cell repertoires in COVID-19. As processed by the authors: Reference gene primer amplification yielded estimated nucleated cell counts. Using immunoSEQ multiplex PCR, the repertoire was profiled, and TCRdb retains in-frame clones only, with some absent. V and J calls and clone size are copied from that table; D and trimming were computed from the DNA. Of around 180,000 clones in the sample, less than 85% were seen once. Two consecutive negative NP/OP PCR tests, clearance, or resolved symptoms defined Cohort 3 recovery. Sample: PBMCs or T cells enriched from blood (not recorded which). This receptor was identified in a man aged 45-65 years who had recovered from COVID-19.

The CDR3 DNA is TGTGCCAGCAGCCCCCAGGGGACTAGCGGTTACGATGAGCAGTTCTTC. Amino acids: CASSPQGTSGYDEQFF. The chain links TRBV11-2 to TRBJ2-1, with TRBD2 matching 11 bases. J lost 8 bases, V lost 5 bases, and 11 bases had no gene match. This CDR3 is 16 amino acids long. CDR1 is SGHAT, CDR2 FQNNGV, per germline.